These 30 T cell receptor beta chains were sequenced from one sample in a study of T cells after yellow fever vaccination. MiXCR, run by TCRdb on the 5' RACE reads, gives a single entry per CDR3 protein. The sample yields 450,000 to 650,000 distinct CDR3 sequences, 21% seen once. Sequencing was performed on PBMCs, taken less than 25 days after the first yellow fever vaccination. The receptor set was obtained from a man younger than 35 who received the YFV17D yellow fever vaccine.

The chain combines TRBV5-1 with TRBJ2-1, with 8 bases identical to TRBD2. The CDR3 is 15 residues long. V was pared by 1 base and J by 10 bases, with 10 bases of the junction left unmatched. Germline CDR1 reads SGHRS; CDR2 reads YFSETQ. The CDR3: CASSLFLAGEGEQFF. Written as DNA, the CDR3 is TGCGCCAGCAGCTTGTTTCTAGCGGGTGAAGGGGAGCAGTTCTTC.

This clonotype was recorded many times. The chain is built from TRBV14 and TRBJ2-5, with D perhaps matching TRBD2 (5 bases). V dropped 4 bases and J dropped 4 bases, with 13 bases sitting between them. The CDR3 is 14 residues long. The germline CDR1 and CDR2 sequences are SGHDN and FVKESK. The CDR3, as DNA: TGTGCCAGCAGCCTGAGGGCGGGCGGAGAGACCCAGTACTTC. As protein: CASSLRAGGETQYF.

This chain links TRBV5-1 with TRBJ2-3; D is unclear. The ends were cut back, 4 bases at V and 5 bases at J, with 11 bases in the middle. Germline CDR1 SGHRS, CDR2 YFSETQ. The CDR3 runs to 13 residues. CDR3 nucleotides: TGCGCCAGCAGCGACGACTCGGGAGATACGCAGTATTTT. This gives the protein CASSDDSGDTQYF.

The gene calls are TRBV4-2 and TRBJ1-1; D unresolved. The CDR3 is 13 amino acids. CDR1 is LGHNA, CDR2 YNFKEQ, per germline. V lost 0 bases and J lost 11, with 13 bases in between. CDR3 amino acids: CASSQEEGSSAFF. In nucleotides, the CDR3 is TGTGCCAGCAGCCAAGAGGAGGGTTCAAGCGCTTTCTTT.

The V and J genes are TRBV29-1 and TRBJ2-6, with D possibly being TRBD2 (6 bases). CDR1 and CDR2 from the germline V gene are SQVTM and ANQGSEA. Trimming stripped 6 bases from V and 0 bases from J, with 12 bases between. The CDR3 contains 15 residues. In DNA, the CDR3 is TGCAGCGTACGGGACGGGAGCTCTGGGGCCAACGTCCTGACTTTC. This gives the protein CSVRDGSSGANVLTF.

The chain employs TRBV6-1 and TRBJ2-7, with 8 bases that match TRBD1. V trimming: 4 bases; J trimming: 2 bases; junction bases outside the gene matches: 7. This CDR3 has 15 residues. From germline, CDR1 is MNHNS and CDR2 SASEGT. DNA of the CDR3: TGTGCCAGCAGTGCTGGACAGGGTAAAGCCTACGAGCAGTACTTC. It encodes CASSAGQGKAYEQYF.

This clonotype was seen a handful of times. The chain has TRBV12-3 or TRBV12-4 and TRBJ1-2; D is possibly TRBD1 (5 bases). The CDR3 is 13 residues long. The ends were cut back, 6 bases at V and 5 bases at J, with 13 bases in the middle. CDR3 coding DNA: TGTGCCAGCAGACCGGACACGGTTTATGGCTACACCTTC. Translated, it gives CASRPDTVYGYTF.

J is TRBJ2-1 and V is TRBV12-3 or TRBV12-4; TRBD1 matches at 9 bases. With 3 bases clipped from V and 14 bases from J, the junction kept 2 bases outside the gene matches. The CDR3 spans 11 residues. CDR3 amino acids: CASSLGQGKFF. Here the CDR3 DNA reads TGTGCCAGCAGTTTGGGACAGGGAAAGTTCTTC.

J is TRBJ2-3 and V is TRBV5-5, with 14 positions matching TRBD2. The CDR3 contains 16 residues. In germline, CDR1 is SGHKS, CDR2 YYEKEE (reference sequence). Trimming cost V 4 bases and J 6 bases; bases outside gene matches: 7. CDR3 sequence (DNA): TGTGCCAGCAGCACGGGACTAGCGGGGGCCTGGGATACGCAGTATTTT. It translates to CASSTGLAGAWDTQYF.

This clonotype was seen only a few times. The chain is built from TRBV7-2 and TRBJ2-2; no reliable D call. The V end was cut by 3 bases, the J end by 1 base, with 15 bases between. Per the germline V gene, CDR1 is SGHTA and CDR2 is FQGNSA. CDR3 size: 17 residues. DNA for the CDR3: TGTGCCAGCAGCTTCCCGCGCTTAGTAGTGAACACCGGGGAGCTGTTTTTT. Translating gives CASSFPRLVVNTGELFF.

This clonotype occurred a few times. The chain's CDR3 is CASSYGGQGETQYF. For the CDR3, the DNA is TGTGCCAGCAGTTACGGAGGACAGGGCGAGACCCAGTACTTC. The gene calls are TRBV6-5 and TRBJ2-5; the match to TRBD1 covers 8 bases. The CDR3 contains 14 residues. V was pared by 2 bases and J by 5 bases, with 4 bases of the junction left unmatched. Germline V CDR1 and CDR2: MNHEY, SVGAGI.

Only a few counts were recorded for this clonotype. This chain connects TRBV28 to TRBJ2-1; no definite D call. Germline values: CDR1 MDHEN, CDR2 SYDVKM. The CDR3 covers 15 residues. Deletions cut 7 bases from V and 3 bases from J, with 16 bases between. CDR3 amino acids: CASTIKYRSYNEQFF. The DNA for the CDR3 is TGTGCCAGCACCATAAAGTACCGGAGCTACAATGAGCAGTTCTTC.

The genes are TRBV19 and TRBJ2-1; 12 bases agree with TRBD2. V shed 7 bases, J shed 5 bases, and the junction held 3 bases outside the gene matches. The V gene's germline CDR1 is LNHDA and CDR2 SQIVND (reference sequence). The CDR3 sequence is 14 residues long. CDR3 nucleotides: TGTGCCAGTACTAGGACTAGCGGGGACAATGAGCAGTTCTTC. This translates into CASTRTSGDNEQFF.

The V call is TRBV11-1, the J call TRBJ2-3; the D is unclear. Trimming left V 4 bases short and J 2 bases short, with 22 bases between. Germline-derived CDR1 and CDR2 are SGHAT and FQDESV (reference sequence). This CDR3 has 18 residues. As DNA, the CDR3 is TGTGCCAGCAGCTCGACACTCCTGACGGGCGGCCCCACAGATACGCAGTATTTT. It yields the protein CASSSTLLTGGPTDTQYF.

The chain has TRBV5-1 and TRBJ1-2, with D possibly matching TRBD1 (6 bases). Trimming took off 0 bases at V and 9 bases at J, with 15 bases between the two ends. This CDR3 has 14 amino acids. Germline-derived CDR1 and CDR2 are SGHRS and YFSETQ. The CDR3 is CASSLEGGSESYTF. The DNA for the CDR3 is TGCGCCAGCAGCTTGGAAGGGGGTTCTGAGAGCTACACCTTC.

The chain recombines TRBV7-2 with TRBJ1-2, with D maybe TRBD1 (6 bases). Germline CDR1 SGHTA, CDR2 FQGNSA. V was shortened by 3 bases and J by 2 bases, with 16 bases between the two germline ends. CDR3 length: 16 residues. CDR3 sequence: CASSLGGRGVNYGYTF. The CDR3 nucleotides are TGTGCCAGCAGCTTGGGGGGCAGGGGAGTAAACTATGGCTACACCTTC.

CDR3 amino acids: CASSPYGSYNEQFF. The CDR3 nucleotides are TGTGCCAGCAGCCCCTACGGCTCCTACAATGAGCAGTTCTTC. J is TRBJ2-1 and V is TRBV7-2; D is ambiguous. Per germline, CDR1 SGHTA and CDR2 FQGNSA. V shed 5 bases and J shed 0 bases, with 8 bases lying between them. This CDR3 is built from 14 residues.

This chain links TRBV27 with TRBJ2-3, with 13 bases matching TRBD2. The CDR3 totals 17 residues. Germline loops: CDR1 MNHEY, CDR2 SMNVEV (reference sequence). The V and J ends lost 5 bases and 4 bases, in that order; junction bases with no gene match: 9. In nucleotides, the CDR3 is TGTGCCAGCAGTCCAAGGACTAGCGGGGGTGTGGCAGATACGCAGTATTTT. Translated, it gives CASSPRTSGGVADTQYF.

With respect to this clonotype: The junction departs from germline at one end; a sequencing error may be responsible. The chain is built from TRBV14 and TRBJ2-6; D is unresolved. Germline V gene lookup returns CDR1 SGHDN and CDR2 FVKESK. The CDR3 runs 15 residues. DNA of the CDR3: TGCGGTAGACTTCAGGAAAACTCTGGGGCCAACGTCCTGACTTTC. Its translation: CGRLQENSGANVLTF.

This rearrangement joins TRBV5-6 to TRBJ2-5; 11 bases map to TRBD2. CDR1 and CDR2 from the germline V gene are SGHDT and YYEEEE. The CDR3 is 15 residues long. Trimming removed 4 bases from V and 5 bases from J; junction bases left unmatched: 7. CDR3 sequence reads: CASSTGLAARETQYF. The CDR3 nucleotides are TGTGCCAGCAGCACGGGACTAGCGGCCCGCGAGACCCAGTACTTC.

The gene calls are TRBV20-1 and TRBJ2-7; 7 bases are shared with TRBD2. Germline V gives CDR1 DFQATT, CDR2 SNEGSKA (reference sequence). This CDR3 is built from 16 residues. After removal of 0 bases from V and 3 bases from J, the junction contained 11 bases not matched to a gene. The chain's CDR3 is CSARDGRDGALYEQYV. In DNA form, the CDR3 reads TGCAGTGCTAGAGATGGGAGGGACGGGGCCCTCTACGAGCAGTACGTC.

The table lists this clonotype with many counts. V and J are TRBV7-9 and TRBJ2-3, with 9 positions matching TRBD2. V dropped 4 bases and J dropped 2; count of bases not matched to a gene: 7. The length of the CDR3 is 16 residues. CDR1 and CDR2 from the germline V gene are SEHNR and FQNEAQ (reference sequence). The CDR3 DNA follows: TGTGCCAGCAGCTCCTTGAGCGGGGGGATCACAGATACGCAGTATTTT. As protein: CASSSLSGGITDTQYF.

J is TRBJ1-4 and V is TRBV11-2, with no clear D. With 5 bases removed from V and 4 bases from J, the gap between germline ends came to 14 bases. This CDR3 is built from 15 residues. The V gene's germline CDR1 is SGHAT and CDR2 FQNNGV. CDR3 protein: CASSDQTVYNEKLFF. The DNA of the CDR3 is TGTGCCAGCAGCGACCAGACGGTTTATAATGAAAAACTGTTTTTT.

This clonotype appeared a few times. This rearrangement joins TRBV12-3 or TRBV12-4 to TRBJ1-4; a possible D gene is TRBD1 (5 bases). The ends were cut back, 2 bases at V and 10 bases at J, with 11 bases in the middle. The CDR3 extends over 13 amino acids. CDR3 in amino acids: CASSLTGVGKLFF. The CDR3 nucleotides are TGTGCCAGCAGTTTAACGGGGGTAGGAAAACTGTTTTTT.

This clonotype was seen a handful of times. The chain has TRBV4-2 and TRBJ2-1; D remains unclear. Trimming took 0 bases from V and 5 from J, leaving 17 bases between them. The germline V gene encodes CDR1 LGHNA and CDR2 YNFKEQ. CDR3 length: 17 residues. CDR3 sequence: CASSQDKGLVRDNEQFF. The CDR3 DNA is TGTGCCAGCAGCCAAGATAAAGGCCTAGTCAGAGACAATGAGCAGTTCTTC.

The chain joins TRBV20-1 to TRBJ2-5; 7 nucleotides align to TRBD2. The V segment lost 0 bases and the J segment 0 bases; nucleotides outside the gene matches: 7. This CDR3 comprises 16 residues. Germline lookup yields CDR1 DFQATT and CDR2 SNEGSKA (reference sequence). The CDR3 nucleotides are TGCAGTGCTAGAGATCGGTTGCGGGGGTACCAAGAGACCCAGTACTTC. Amino acid sequence: CSARDRLRGYQETQYF.

This clonotype was picked up a small number of times. The gene calls are TRBV15 and TRBJ2-7, with 10 bases lining up with TRBD1. Germline assignment: CDR1 LNHNV and CDR2 YYDKDF (reference sequence). V gave up 5 bases and J gave up 5 bases; unmatched junction bases: 12. This CDR3 is built from 16 residues. CDR3 coding DNA: TGTGCCACCAGCGGCTCATACCGGGACAGGGGCCACGAGCAGTACTTC. As protein: CATSGSYRDRGHEQYF.

Of note for this clonotype: Because the CDR3 is missing its conserved closing phenylalanine or tryptophan, this is likely a read error. Because the CDR3's place on the DNA is in doubt, the DNA is left out and the CDR3 is given as listed by TCRdb. The rearrangement links TRBV6-5 to TRBJ1-2; TRBD1 is the table's D call and was not checked against the DNA. Inclusive of both ends, the CDR3 amounts to 9 amino acids. Germline loops: CDR1 MNHEY, CDR2 SVGAGI. CDR3 sequence: CASSPGPAR.

There are a few counts of this clonotype. The chain uses TRBV7-9 and TRBJ1-1; perhaps TRBD1 as D (6 bases). V gave up 11 bases and J gave up 4 bases, with 17 bases separating them. This CDR3 contains 13 residues. CDR1 is SEHNR, CDR2 FQNEAQ, per germline (reference sequence). The CDR3 is CALARGEGTEAFF. The CDR3 nucleotides read TGTGCCCTCGCTAGGGGGGAAGGCACTGAAGCTTTCTTT.

Written as DNA, the CDR3 is TGTGCCAGCAGTGAGAGACCGAGAAACACTGAAGCTTTCTTT. This translates into CASSERPRNTEAFF. The chain joins TRBV6-1 to TRBJ1-1; D unresolved. Trimming left V 3 bases short and J 2 bases short, with 10 bases between. The CDR3 has 14 amino acids. The germline CDR1 and CDR2 sequences are MNHNS and SASEGT.